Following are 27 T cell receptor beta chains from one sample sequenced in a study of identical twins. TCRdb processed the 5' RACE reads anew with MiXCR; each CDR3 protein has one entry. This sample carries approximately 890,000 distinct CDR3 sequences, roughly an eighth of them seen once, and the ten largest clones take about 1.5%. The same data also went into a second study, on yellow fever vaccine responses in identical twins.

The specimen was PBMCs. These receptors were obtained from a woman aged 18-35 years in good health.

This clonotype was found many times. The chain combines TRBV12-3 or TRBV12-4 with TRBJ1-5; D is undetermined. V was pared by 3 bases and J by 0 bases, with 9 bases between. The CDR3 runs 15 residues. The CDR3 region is CASSFLGYSNQPQHF. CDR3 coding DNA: TGTGCCAGCAGTTTTTTGGGATATAGCAATCAGCCCCAGCATTTT.

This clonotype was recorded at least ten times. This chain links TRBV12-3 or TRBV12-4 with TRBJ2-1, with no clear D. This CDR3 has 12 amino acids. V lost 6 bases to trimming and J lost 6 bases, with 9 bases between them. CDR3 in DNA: TGTGCCAGCAGCCGACAACTCAATGAGCAGTTCTTC. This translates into CASSRQLNEQFF.

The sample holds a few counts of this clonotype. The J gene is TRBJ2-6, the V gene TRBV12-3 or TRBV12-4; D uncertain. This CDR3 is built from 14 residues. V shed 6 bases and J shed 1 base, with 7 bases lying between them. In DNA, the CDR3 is TGTGCCAGCAGCCGAAAGTCTGGGGCCAACGTCCTGACTTTC. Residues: CASSRKSGANVLTF.

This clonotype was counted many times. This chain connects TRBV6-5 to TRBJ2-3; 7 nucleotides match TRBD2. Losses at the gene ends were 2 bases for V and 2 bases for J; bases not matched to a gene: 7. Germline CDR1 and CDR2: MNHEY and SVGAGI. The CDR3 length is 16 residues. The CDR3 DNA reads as TGTGCCAGCAGTTACGGGGGGGGGACCAACACAGATACGCAGTATTTT. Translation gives CASSYGGGTNTDTQYF.

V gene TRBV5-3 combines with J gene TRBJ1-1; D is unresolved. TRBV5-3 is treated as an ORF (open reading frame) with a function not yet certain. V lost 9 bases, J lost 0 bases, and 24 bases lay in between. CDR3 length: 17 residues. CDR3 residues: CATSTAEAPILNTEAFF. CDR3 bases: TGTGCCACCTCCACCGCGGAGGCTCCGATATTGAACACTGAAGCTTTCTTT.

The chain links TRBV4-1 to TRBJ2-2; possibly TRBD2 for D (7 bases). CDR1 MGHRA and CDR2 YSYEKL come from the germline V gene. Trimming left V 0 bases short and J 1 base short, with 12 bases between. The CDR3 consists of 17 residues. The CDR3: CASSQDRGAWNTGELFF. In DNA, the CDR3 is TGCGCCAGCAGCCAAGATCGGGGGGCATGGAACACCGGGGAGCTGTTTTTT.

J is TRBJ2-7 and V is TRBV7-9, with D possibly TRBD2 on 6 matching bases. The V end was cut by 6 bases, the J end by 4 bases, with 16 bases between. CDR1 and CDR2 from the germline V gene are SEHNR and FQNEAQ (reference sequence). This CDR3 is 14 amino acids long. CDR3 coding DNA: TGTGCCAGCAGTTGGGGGGTTAGCGGATACGAGCAGTACTTC. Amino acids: CASSWGVSGYEQYF. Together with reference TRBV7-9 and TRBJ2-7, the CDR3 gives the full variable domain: DTGVSQNPRHKITKRGQNVTFRCDPISEHNRLYWYRQTLGQGPEFLTYFQNEAQLEKSRLLSDRFSAERPKGSFSTLEIQRTEQGDSAMYLCASSWGVSGYEQYFGPGTRLTVT.

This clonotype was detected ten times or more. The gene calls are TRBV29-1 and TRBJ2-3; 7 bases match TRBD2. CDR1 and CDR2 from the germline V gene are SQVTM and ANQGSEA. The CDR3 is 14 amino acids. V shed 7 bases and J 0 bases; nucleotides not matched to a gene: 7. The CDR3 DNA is TGCAGCGGGGCTAGCGGTGCAAGCACAGATACGCAGTATTTT. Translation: CSGASGASTDTQYF.

DNA of the CDR3: TGCAGTGCTGGGGACTTGACAGGGACTGAAGCTTTCTTT. This encodes CSAGDLTGTEAFF. This chain connects TRBV20-1 to TRBJ1-1, with 7 bases matching TRBD1. The CDR3 loop spans 13 amino acids. After removal of 5 bases from V and 5 bases from J, the junction contained 8 bases not matched to a gene. From germline, CDR1 is DFQATT and CDR2 SNEGSKA (reference sequence).

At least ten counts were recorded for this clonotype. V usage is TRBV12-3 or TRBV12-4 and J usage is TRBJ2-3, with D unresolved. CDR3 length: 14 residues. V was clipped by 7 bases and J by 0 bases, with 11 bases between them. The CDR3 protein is CASNRKGSTDTQYF. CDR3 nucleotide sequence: TGTGCCAGCAACCGGAAGGGTAGCACAGATACGCAGTATTTT.

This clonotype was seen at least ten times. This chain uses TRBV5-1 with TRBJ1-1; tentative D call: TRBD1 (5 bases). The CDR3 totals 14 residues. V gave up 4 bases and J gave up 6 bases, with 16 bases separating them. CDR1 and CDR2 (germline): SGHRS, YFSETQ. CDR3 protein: CASSREGSAAEAFF. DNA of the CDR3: TGCGCCAGCAGCCGCGAGGGGAGTGCGGCTGAAGCTTTCTTT.

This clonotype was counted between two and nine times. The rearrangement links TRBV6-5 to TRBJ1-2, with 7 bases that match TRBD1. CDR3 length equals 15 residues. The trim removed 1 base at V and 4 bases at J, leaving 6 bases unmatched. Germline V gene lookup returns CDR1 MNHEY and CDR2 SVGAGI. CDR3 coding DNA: TGTGCCAGCAGTTACTATGAGACAGGGACCTATGGCTACACCTTC. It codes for CASSYYETGTYGYTF.

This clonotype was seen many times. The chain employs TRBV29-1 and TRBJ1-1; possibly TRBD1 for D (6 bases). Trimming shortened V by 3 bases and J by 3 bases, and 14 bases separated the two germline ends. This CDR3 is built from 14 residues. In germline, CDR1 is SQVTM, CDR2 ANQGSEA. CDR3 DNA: TGCAGCGTTGATCAGGGGTGGGGAGACACTGAAGCTTTCTTT. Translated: CSVDQGWGDTEAFF.

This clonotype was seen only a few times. CDR3: CASSLDRPYGYTF. The CDR3 coding sequence is TGCGCCAGCAGCCTGGACAGGCCTTATGGCTACACCTTC. The chain is built from TRBV5-1 and TRBJ1-2; TRBD1 matches at 7 bases. Per germline, CDR1 SGHRS and CDR2 YFSETQ. The CDR3 length is 13 residues. V lost 4 bases, J lost 5 bases, and 5 bases stayed unmatched.

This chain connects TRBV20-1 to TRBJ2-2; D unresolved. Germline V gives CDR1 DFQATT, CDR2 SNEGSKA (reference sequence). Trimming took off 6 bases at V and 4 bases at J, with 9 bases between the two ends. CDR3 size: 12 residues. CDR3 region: CSALHGTGELFF. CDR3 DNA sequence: TGCAGTGCCCTCCATGGCACCGGGGAGCTGTTTTTT.

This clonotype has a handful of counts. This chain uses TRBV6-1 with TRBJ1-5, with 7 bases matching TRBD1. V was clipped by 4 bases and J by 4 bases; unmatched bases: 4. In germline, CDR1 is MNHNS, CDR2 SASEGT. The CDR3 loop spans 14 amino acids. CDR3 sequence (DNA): TGTGCCAGCAGTGTGGGACAGAAAAATCAGCCCCAGCATTTT. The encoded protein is CASSVGQKNQPQHF.

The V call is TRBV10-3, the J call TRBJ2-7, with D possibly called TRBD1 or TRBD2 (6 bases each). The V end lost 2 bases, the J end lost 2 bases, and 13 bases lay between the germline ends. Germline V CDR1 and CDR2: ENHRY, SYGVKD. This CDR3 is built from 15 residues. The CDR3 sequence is CAISEGGGQTYEQYF. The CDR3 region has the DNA TGTGCCATCAGTGAGGGTGGGGGGCAAACCTACGAGCAGTACTTC.

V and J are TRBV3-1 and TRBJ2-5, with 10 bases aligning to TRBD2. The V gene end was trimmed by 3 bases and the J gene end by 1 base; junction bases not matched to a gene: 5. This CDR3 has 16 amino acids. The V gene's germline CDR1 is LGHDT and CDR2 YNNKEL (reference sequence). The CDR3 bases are TGTGCCAGCAGCCACACTAGCGGGGACCCCCAAGAGACCCAGTACTTC. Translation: CASSHTSGDPQETQYF.

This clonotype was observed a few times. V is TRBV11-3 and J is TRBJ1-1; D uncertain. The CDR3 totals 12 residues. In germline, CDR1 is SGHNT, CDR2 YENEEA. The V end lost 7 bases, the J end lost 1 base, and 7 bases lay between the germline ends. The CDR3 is CASTESNTEAFF. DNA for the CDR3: TGTGCCAGCACCGAGTCGAACACTGAAGCTTTCTTT.

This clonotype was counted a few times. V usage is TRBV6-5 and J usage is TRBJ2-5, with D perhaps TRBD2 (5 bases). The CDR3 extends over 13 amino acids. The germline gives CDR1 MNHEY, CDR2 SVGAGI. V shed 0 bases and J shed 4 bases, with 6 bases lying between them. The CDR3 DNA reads TGTGCCAGCAGTTACTCCGAGGGAGAGACCCAGTACTTC. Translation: CASSYSEGETQYF.

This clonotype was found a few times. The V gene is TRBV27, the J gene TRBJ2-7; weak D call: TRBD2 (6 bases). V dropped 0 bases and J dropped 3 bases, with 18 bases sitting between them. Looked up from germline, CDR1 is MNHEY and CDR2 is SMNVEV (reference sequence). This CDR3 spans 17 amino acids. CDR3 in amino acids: CASSLSTVGRFLYEQYF. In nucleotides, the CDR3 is TGTGCCAGCAGTTTATCGACAGTTGGGAGGTTCCTCTACGAGCAGTACTTC.

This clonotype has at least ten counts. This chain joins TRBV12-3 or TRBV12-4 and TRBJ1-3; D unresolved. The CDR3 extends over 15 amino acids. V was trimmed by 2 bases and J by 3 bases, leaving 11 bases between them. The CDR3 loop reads CASSLTAQLGNTIYF. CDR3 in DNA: TGTGCCAGCAGTTTAACCGCCCAGCTTGGAAACACCATATATTTT.

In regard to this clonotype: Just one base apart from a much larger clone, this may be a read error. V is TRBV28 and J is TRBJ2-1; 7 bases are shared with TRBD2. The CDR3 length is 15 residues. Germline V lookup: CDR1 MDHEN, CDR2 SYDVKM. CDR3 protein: CASSGGGLAYNVQFF. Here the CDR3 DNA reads TGTGCCAGCAGTGGGGGGGGACTGGCATACAATGTGCAGTTCTTC.

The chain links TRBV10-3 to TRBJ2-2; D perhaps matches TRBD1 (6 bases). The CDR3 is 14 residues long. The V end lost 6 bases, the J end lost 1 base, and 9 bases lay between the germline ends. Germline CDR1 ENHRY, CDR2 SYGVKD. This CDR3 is CAISSGQNTGELFF. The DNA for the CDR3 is TGTGCCATCAGCTCGGGACAGAACACCGGGGAGCTGTTTTTT.

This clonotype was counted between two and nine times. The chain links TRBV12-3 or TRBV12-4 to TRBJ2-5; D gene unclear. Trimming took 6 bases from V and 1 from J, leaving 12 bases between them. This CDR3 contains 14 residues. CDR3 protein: CASSGTDLQETQYF. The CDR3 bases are TGTGCCAGCAGCGGTACAGATCTCCAAGAGACCCAGTACTTC.

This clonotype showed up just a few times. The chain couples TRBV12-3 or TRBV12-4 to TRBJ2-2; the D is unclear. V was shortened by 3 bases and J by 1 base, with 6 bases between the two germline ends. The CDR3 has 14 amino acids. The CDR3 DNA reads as TGTGCCAGCAGTTTTTGGTTGAACACCGGGGAGCTGTTTTTT. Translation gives CASSFWLNTGELFF.

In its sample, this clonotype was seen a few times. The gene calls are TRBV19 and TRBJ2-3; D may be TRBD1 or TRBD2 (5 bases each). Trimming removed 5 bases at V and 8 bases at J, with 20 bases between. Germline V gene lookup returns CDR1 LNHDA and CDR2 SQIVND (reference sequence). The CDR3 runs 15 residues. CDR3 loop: CASSSRRGDVGTQYF. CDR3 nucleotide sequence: TGTGCCAGTAGTTCCCGTCGGGGCGACGTGGGTACGCAGTATTTT.